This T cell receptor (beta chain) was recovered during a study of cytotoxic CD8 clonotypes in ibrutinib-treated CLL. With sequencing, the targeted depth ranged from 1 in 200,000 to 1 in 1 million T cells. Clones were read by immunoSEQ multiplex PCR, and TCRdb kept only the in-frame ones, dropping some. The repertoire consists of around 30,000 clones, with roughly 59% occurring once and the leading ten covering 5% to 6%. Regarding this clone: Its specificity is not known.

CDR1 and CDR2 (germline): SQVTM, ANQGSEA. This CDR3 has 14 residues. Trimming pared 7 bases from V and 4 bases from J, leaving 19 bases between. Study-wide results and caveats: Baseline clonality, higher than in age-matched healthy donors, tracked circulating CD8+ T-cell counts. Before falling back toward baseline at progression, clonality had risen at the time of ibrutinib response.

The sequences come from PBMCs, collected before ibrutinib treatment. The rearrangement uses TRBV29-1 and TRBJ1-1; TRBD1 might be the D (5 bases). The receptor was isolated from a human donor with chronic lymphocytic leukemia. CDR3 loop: CSAHAWGLGTEAFF. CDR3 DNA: TGCAGCGCCCACGCATGGGGACTTGGCACTGAAGCTTTCTTT.